Each of the 11 T cell receptor beta chains below was sequenced from the same sample in a study of blood T cells in healthy people across ages. A second 7 to 11 cycle PCR used barcoded and J-beta primers. MiXCR, applied by TCRdb to the 5' RACE reads, yields one record per CDR3 protein. Here the sample spans about 930,000 distinct CDR3 sequences, approximately 32% being singletons. The data also belong to a second study, concerning T cells of mothers and their children.

The sample comprised blood. Source of these receptors: a woman aged 40 to 49 in good health.

V and J are TRBV7-6 and TRBJ2-4; 7 bases map to TRBD2. Germline V gene data show CDR1 as SGHVS and CDR2 as FNYEAQ. V lost 2 bases and J lost 8; bases outside the gene matches: 9. This CDR3 spans 15 amino acids. CDR3 in DNA: TGTGCCAGCAGCTTAAGGGGCGGGAGTAAGGACATTCAGTACTTC. Amino acid sequence: CASSLRGGSKDIQYF.

This clonotype was found many times. This chain uses TRBV5-1 with TRBJ2-1; D possibly corresponds to TRBD2 (7 bases). V was pared by 4 bases and J by 7 bases, with 15 bases between. Germline V gene data show CDR1 as SGHRS and CDR2 as YFSETQ. This CDR3 region has 14 residues. CDR3 amino acids: CASSLGGRKNEQFF. The CDR3, as DNA: TGCGCCAGCAGCCTGGGGGGGCGTAAGAATGAGCAGTTCTTC. Full variable domain (remainder filled in from reference TRBV5-1 and TRBJ2-1): KAGVTQTPRYLIKTRGQQVTLSCSPISGHRSVSWYQQTPGQGLQFLFEYFSETQRNKGNFPGRFSGRQFSNSRSEMNVSTLELGDSALYLCASSLGGRKNEQFFGPGTRLTVL.

Comment on this clonotype: A much larger clone lies a single base off, so this may be a read error. The V call is TRBV18, the J call TRBJ1-2, with D maybe TRBD1 (5 bases). The CDR3 is 13 amino acids. Germline CDR1 reads KGHSH; CDR2 reads LQKENI. Here the CDR3 reads CVSSQETNYGYTF. CDR3 nucleotide sequence: TGTGTCAGCTCACAGGAAACTAACTATGGCTACACCTTC.

Concerning this clonotype itself: The junction departs from the called germline gene at one end, perhaps through a read error. The rearrangement joins TRBV5-1 to TRBJ1-2, with D tentatively TRBD1 (6 bases). The germline V gene encodes CDR1 SGHRS and CDR2 YFSETQ. CDR3 length: 13 amino acids. The CDR3 nucleotides read TGCGCCAGCAGCTTGGCAGGGGACTATGGCTGCACCTTC. It yields the protein CASSLAGDYGCTF.

This clonotype was seen a handful of times. The chain is built from TRBV7-9 and TRBJ2-2, with D unclear. V lost 5 bases and J 4 bases, leaving 14 bases between the germline ends. CDR1 is SEHNR, CDR2 FQNEAQ, per germline (reference sequence). The CDR3 is made up of 15 amino acids. CDR3 amino acids: CASSLMGLTTGELFF. The CDR3 DNA follows: TGTGCCAGCAGCCTCATGGGTCTAACCACCGGGGAGCTGTTTTTT.

V is TRBV20-1 and J is TRBJ2-3, with 14 nucleotides matching TRBD2. The V and J ends lost 2 bases and 7 bases, in that order; junction bases with no gene match: 14. CDR1 is DFQATT and CDR2 is SNEGSKA in the germline V gene (reference sequence). This CDR3 spans 18 amino acids. CDR3 loop: CSARSGREGLAGENTQYF. The CDR3 DNA follows: TGCAGTGCTAGATCGGGACGGGAGGGACTAGCGGGAGAAAATACGCAGTATTTT.

The V call is TRBV20-1, the J call TRBJ1-2; D gene ambiguous. Germline CDR1 and CDR2: DFQATT and SNEGSKA (reference sequence). This CDR3 is 11 amino acids long. Between the trimmed V and J ends, which lost 3 bases and 5 bases, there was a span of 7 bases. The CDR3 sequence: CSASLTYGYTF. The CDR3 DNA is TGCAGTGCTAGTCTGACGTATGGCTACACCTTC.

The sample holds a few counts of this clonotype. The CDR3 DNA reads as TGTGCCAGCAGTTACTCGAGAGGGGGTAGGGATACGCAGTATTTT. Translating it yields CASSYSRGGRDTQYF. V is TRBV6-5 and J is TRBJ2-3, with TRBD1 as a possible D gene (6 bases). The V end was cut by 0 bases, the J end by 6 bases, with 13 bases between. CDR1 and CDR2 (germline): MNHEY, SVGAGI. This CDR3 is 15 amino acids long.

This clonotype was detected many times. The rearrangement uses TRBV12-3 or TRBV12-4 and TRBJ1-2; D remains unclear. Trimming left V 4 bases short and J 3 bases short, with 9 bases between. CDR3 length: 13 residues. CDR3 DNA sequence: TGTGCCAGCAGTTATTCCGGTGACTATGGCTACACCTTC. Amino acids: CASSYSGDYGYTF.

The chain links TRBV20-1 to TRBJ2-5; D gene ambiguous. The CDR3 covers 14 residues. Trimming took 0 bases from V and 1 from J, leaving 9 bases between them. From germline, CDR1 is DFQATT and CDR2 SNEGSKA (reference sequence). DNA for the CDR3: TGCAGTGCTAGAGATTGGGGAAGCCAAGAGACCCAGTACTTC. Translating gives CSARDWGSQETQYF.

This clonotype was picked up many times. The chain carries TRBV7-3 and TRBJ2-7; D not resolved. CDR3 size: 13 residues. Looked up from germline, CDR1 is SGHTA and CDR2 is FQGTGA. V lost 1 base and J lost 6, with 10 bases in between. For the CDR3, the DNA is TGTGCCAGCAGCTTAAGCGGAGCCGGCGAGCAGTACTTC. This gives the protein CASSLSGAGEQYF.